The 8 T cell receptor beta chains listed next were all sequenced from one sample in a study of OX40 agonist ivuxolimab in advanced cancers. The data were produced by immunoSEQ multiplex PCR, yet TCRdb's version contains in-frame clones alone and is incomplete. The table includes around 17,000 clones, about 80% detected once. This sample comprised CD4+ or CD8+ T cells sorted from blood, obtained in a trial of the OX40 agonist ivuxolimab. All receptors derive from an adult with an advanced solid tumor such as melanoma, head and neck, liver or kidney cancer.

This sequence joins TRBV27 and TRBJ2-3; a possible D gene is TRBD2 (6 bases). The CDR3 runs 15 residues. The germline V and J ends were trimmed by 3 bases and 2 bases, with 12 bases remaining between them. Germline V gene data show CDR1 as MNHEY and CDR2 as SMNVEV (reference sequence). The CDR3 sequence: CASSFGTLSTDTQYF. The CDR3, as DNA: TGTGCCAGCAGTTTCGGGACTCTCTCCACAGATACGCAGTATTTT.

The chain has TRBV4-3 and TRBJ2-7; 7 positions agree with TRBD1. Germline CDR1 and CDR2: LGHNA and YSLEER. The CDR3 has 15 residues. The trim removed 0 bases at V and 0 bases at J, leaving 2 bases unmatched. This CDR3 reads CASSQDRTGSYEQYF. The CDR3 region has the DNA TGCGCCAGCAGCCAAGACCGGACAGGCTCCTACGAGCAGTACTTC.

This chain links TRBV11-3 with TRBJ2-1; 7 bases fit TRBD1. Trimming at V came to 5 bases and at J to 9 bases, leaving 10 bases not matched to a gene. This CDR3 has 14 residues. The germline V gene encodes CDR1 SGHNT and CDR2 YENEEA. The CDR3 protein is CASSPGGTVGEQFF. DNA of the CDR3: TGTGCCAGCAGCCCAGGTGGGACAGTTGGTGAGCAGTTCTTC.

Comment on this clone: One junction end does not reproduce the germline sequence, and a read error may be involved. The rearrangement links TRBV7-9 to TRBJ2-5, with D possibly matching TRBD2 (6 bases). Germline V gene sequence: CDR1 SEHNR, CDR2 FQNEAQ (reference sequence). The CDR3 is 16 amino acids. The CDR3 DNA sequence: TGTGCCAGCAGCGATGCCGACTGGACTACCCAAGCGACCCAGTACTTC. Protein sequence: CASSDADWTTQATQYF.

To note about this clone: At the DNA level, this CDR3 is encoded by other sequences in the same sample as well. This chain links TRBV20-1 with TRBJ2-1; D is ambiguous. The germline V gene has CDR1 DFQATT and CDR2 SNEGSKA (reference sequence). The V end was cut by 3 bases, the J end by 3 bases, with 3 bases between. The CDR3 has 11 residues. CDR3 sequence: CSASVYNEQFF. The CDR3 DNA reads as TGCAGTGCTAGCGTCTACAATGAGCAGTTCTTC.

This chain connects TRBV7-9 to TRBJ1-2; maybe TRBD1 (6 bases). Germline assignment: CDR1 SEHNR and CDR2 FQNEAQ (reference sequence). Trimming cost V 5 bases and J 6 bases, with 10 bases left between them. The CDR3 is 12 residues long. CDR3 bases: TGTGCCAGCAGCCAGGGGTGGGATGGCTACACCTTC. It is translated as CASSQGWDGYTF.

The rearrangement joins TRBV4-2 to TRBJ2-6, with no clear D. V was pared by 1 base and J by 4 bases, with 8 bases between. CDR1 and CDR2 (germline): LGHNA, YNFKEQ. The CDR3 spans 15 residues. CDR3 sequence reads: CASSQASSGANVLTF. Here the CDR3 DNA reads TGTGCCAGCAGCCAAGCCAGCTCGGGGGCCAACGTCCTGACTTTC.

The genes are TRBV7-9 and TRBJ2-1; weak D call: TRBD2 (6 bases). Germline V gives CDR1 SEHNR, CDR2 FQNEAQ (reference sequence). The CDR3 consists of 15 residues. V was pared by 2 bases and J by 7 bases, with 15 bases between. CDR3 sequence: CASSLRLGLTNEQFF. The CDR3, as DNA: TGTGCCAGCAGCTTAAGGTTGGGACTTACTAATGAGCAGTTCTTC.